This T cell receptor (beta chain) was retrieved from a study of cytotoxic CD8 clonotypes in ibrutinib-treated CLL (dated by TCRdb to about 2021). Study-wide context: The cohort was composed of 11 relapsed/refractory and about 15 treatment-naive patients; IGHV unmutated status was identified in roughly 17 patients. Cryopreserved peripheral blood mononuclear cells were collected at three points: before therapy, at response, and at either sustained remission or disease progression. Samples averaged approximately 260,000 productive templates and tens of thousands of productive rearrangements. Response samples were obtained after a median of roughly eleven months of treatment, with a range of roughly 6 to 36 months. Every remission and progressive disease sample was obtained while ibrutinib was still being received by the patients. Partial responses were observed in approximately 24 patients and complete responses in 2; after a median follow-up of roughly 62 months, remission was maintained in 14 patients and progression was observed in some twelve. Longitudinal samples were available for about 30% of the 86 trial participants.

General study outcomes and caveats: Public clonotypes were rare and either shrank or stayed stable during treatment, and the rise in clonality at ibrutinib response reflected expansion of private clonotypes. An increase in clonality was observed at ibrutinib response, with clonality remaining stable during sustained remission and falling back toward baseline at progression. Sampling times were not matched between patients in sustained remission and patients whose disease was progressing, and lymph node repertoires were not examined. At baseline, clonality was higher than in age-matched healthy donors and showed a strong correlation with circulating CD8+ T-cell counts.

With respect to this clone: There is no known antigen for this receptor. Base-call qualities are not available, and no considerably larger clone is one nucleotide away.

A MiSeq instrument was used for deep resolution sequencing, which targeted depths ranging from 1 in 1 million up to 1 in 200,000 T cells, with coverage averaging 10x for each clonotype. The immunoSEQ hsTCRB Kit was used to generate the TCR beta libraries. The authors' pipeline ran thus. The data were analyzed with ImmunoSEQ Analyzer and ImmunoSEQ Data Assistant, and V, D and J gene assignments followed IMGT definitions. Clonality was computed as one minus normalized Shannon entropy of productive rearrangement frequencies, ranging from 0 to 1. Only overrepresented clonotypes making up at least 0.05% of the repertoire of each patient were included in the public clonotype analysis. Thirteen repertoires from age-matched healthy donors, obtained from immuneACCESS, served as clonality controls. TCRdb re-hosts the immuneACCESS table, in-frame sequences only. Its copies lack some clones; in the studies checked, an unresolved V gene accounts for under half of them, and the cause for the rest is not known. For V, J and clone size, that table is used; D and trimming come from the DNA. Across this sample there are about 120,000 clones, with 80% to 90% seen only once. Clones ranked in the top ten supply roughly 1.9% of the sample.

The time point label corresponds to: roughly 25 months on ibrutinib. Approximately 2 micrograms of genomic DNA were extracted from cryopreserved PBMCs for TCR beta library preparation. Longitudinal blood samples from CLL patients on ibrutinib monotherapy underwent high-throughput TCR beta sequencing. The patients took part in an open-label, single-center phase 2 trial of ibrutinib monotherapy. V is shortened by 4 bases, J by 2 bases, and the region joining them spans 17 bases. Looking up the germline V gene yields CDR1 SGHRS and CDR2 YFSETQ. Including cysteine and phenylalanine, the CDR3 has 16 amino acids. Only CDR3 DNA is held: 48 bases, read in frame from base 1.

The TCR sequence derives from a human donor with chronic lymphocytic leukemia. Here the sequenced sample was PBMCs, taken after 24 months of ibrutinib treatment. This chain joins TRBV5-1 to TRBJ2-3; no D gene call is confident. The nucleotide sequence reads TGCGCCAGCAGCCCAGACCTCCAGTCCTTCACAGATACGCAGTATTTT. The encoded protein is CASSPDLQSFTDTQYF.